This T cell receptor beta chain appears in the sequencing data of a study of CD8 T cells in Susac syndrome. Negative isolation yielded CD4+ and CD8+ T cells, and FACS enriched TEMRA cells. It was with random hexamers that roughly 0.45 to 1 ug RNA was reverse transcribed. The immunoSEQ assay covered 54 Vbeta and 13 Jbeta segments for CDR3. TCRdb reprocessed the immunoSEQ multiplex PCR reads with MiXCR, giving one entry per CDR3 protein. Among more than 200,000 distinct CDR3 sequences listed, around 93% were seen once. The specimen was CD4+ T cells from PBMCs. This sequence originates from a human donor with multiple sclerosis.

The CDR3 sequence: CATRAFGGNEQFF. Written as DNA, the CDR3 is TGTGCCACGAGGGCCTTCGGTGGCAATGAGCAGTTCTTC. V usage is TRBV19 and J usage is TRBJ2-1; a possible D gene is TRBD2 (5 bases). V was trimmed by 10 bases and J by 6 bases, leaving 16 bases between them. The CDR3 extends over 13 amino acids. In germline, CDR1 is LNHDA, CDR2 SQIVND (reference sequence).